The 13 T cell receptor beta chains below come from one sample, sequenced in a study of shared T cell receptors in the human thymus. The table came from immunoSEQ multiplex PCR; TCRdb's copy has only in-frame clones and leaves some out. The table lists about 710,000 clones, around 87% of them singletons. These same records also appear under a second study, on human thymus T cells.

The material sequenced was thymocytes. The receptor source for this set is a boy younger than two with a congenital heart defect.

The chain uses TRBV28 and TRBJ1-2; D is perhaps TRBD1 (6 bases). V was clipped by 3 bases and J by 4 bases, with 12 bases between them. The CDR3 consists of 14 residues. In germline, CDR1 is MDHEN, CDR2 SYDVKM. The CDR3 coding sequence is TGTGCCAGCAGTTTCCGGGGGGGCGCCTATGGCTACACCTTC. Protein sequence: CASSFRGGAYGYTF.

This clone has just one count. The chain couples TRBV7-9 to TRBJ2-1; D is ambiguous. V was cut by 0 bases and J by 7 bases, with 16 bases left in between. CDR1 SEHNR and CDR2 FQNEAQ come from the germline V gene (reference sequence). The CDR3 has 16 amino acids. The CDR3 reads CASSLAREVGGNEQFF. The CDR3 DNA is TGTGCCAGCAGCTTAGCGCGCGAGGTCGGTGGGAATGAGCAGTTCTTC.

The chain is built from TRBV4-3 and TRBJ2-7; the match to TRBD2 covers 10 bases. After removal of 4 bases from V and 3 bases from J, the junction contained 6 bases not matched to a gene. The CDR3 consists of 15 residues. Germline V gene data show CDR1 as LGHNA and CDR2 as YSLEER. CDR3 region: CASSPRTSGNYEQYF. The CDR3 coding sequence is TGCGCCAGCAGCCCCAGGACTAGCGGCAACTACGAGCAGTACTTC.

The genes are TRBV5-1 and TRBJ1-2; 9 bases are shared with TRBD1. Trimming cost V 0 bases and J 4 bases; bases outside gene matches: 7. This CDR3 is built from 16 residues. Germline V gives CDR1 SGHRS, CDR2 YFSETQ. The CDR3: CASSLARDRAPYGYTF. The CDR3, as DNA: TGCGCCAGCAGCTTGGCCAGGGACAGGGCACCCTATGGCTACACCTTC.

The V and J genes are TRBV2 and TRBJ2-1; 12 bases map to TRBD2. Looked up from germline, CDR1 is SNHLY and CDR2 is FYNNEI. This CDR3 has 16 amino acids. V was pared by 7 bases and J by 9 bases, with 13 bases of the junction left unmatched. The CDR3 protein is CASNGARLAGVGEQFF. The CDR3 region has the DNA TGTGCCAGCAATGGGGCCAGACTAGCGGGAGTCGGTGAGCAGTTCTTC.

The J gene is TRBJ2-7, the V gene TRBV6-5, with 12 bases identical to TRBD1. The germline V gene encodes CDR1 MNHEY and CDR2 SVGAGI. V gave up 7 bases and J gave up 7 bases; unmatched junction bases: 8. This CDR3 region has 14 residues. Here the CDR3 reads CASKEGQGAREQYF. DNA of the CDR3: TGTGCCAGCAAGGAGGGACAGGGGGCGCGGGAGCAGTACTTC.

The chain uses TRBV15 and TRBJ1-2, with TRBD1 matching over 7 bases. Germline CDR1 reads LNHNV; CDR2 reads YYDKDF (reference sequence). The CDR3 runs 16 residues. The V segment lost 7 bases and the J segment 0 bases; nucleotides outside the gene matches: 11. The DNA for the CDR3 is TGTGCCACCACCGACCAATACAGGGGTTCTAACTATGGCTACACCTTC. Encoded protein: CATTDQYRGSNYGYTF. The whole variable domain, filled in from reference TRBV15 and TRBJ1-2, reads DAMVIQNPRYQVTQFGKPVTLSCSQTLNHNVMYWYQQKSSQAPKLLFHYYDKDFNNEADTPDNFQSRRPNTSFCFLDIRSPGLGDTAMYLCATTDQYRGSNYGYTFGSGTRLTVV.

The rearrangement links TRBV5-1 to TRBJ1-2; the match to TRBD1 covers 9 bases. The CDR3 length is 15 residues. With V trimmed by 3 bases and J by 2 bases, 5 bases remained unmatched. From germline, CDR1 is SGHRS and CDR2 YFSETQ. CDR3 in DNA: TGCGCCAGCAGCTACGGACAGGGGTACAACTATGGCTACACCTTC. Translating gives CASSYGQGYNYGYTF.

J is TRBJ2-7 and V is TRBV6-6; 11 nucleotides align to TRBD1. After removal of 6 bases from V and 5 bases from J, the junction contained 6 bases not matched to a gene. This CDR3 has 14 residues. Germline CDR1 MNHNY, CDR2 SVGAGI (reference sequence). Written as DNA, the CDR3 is TGTGCCAGCAGCCGGACAGGGGGCGGCCACGAGCAGTACTTC. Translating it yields CASSRTGGGHEQYF.

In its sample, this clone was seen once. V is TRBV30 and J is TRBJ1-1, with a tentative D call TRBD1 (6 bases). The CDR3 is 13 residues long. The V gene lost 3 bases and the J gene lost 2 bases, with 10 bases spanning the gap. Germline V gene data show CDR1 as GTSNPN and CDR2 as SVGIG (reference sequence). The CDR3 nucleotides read TGTGCCTGGAGAACAGGGTCCAACACTGAAGCTTTCTTT. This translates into CAWRTGSNTEAFF.

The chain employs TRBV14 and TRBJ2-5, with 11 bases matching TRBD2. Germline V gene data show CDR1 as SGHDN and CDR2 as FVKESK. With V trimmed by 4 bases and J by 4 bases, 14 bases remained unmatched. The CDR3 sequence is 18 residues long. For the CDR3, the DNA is TGTGCCAGCAGCCCAGGGACAGGTATTAGCGGGAGGGGAGAGACCCAGTACTTC. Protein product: CASSPGTGISGRGETQYF.

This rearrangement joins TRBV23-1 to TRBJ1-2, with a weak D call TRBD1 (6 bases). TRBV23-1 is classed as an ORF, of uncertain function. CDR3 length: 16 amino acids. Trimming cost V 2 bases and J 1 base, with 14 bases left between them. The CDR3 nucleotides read TGCGCCAGCAGTCAAACTGGACAGAGGTTTAACTATGGCTACACCTTC. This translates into CASSQTGQRFNYGYTF.

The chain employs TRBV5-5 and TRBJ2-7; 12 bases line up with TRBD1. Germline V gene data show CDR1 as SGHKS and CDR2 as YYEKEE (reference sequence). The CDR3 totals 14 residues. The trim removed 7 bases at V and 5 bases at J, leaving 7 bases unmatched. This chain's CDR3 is CASWGQGARDEQYF. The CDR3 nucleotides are TGTGCCAGCTGGGGACAGGGGGCAAGAGACGAGCAGTACTTC.